This passage covers 21 T cell receptor beta chains from one sample sequenced in a study of T-cell reconstitution after alpha-beta-depleted transplantation in children. TCRbeta library preparation incorporated unique molecular identifiers. One entry per CDR3 protein, called by TCRdb with MiXCR from the PCR reads. The data contain about 180,000 distinct CDR3 sequences, around 10% of them singletons. The sample was PBMCs, taken before TCRalphabeta/CD19-depleted stem cell transplant. These receptors all stem from a boy younger than 10 with acute myeloid leukemia, due to receive a stem cell transplant.

In its sample, this clonotype was seen many times. V usage is TRBV5-1 and J usage is TRBJ1-1, with no clear D. V lost 4 bases to trimming and J lost 2 bases, with 12 bases between them. The germline V gene encodes CDR1 SGHRS and CDR2 YFSETQ. This CDR3 region has 14 residues. CDR3 protein: CASSQLPSNTEAFF. CDR3 DNA sequence: TGCGCCAGCAGCCAACTTCCCAGCAACACTGAAGCTTTCTTT.

This clonotype was counted at least ten times. CDR3 in amino acids: CASSLYTATDTQYF. Written as DNA, the CDR3 is TGTGCCAGCAGTTTGTACACCGCCACAGATACGCAGTATTTT. The chain is built from TRBV12-3 or TRBV12-4 and TRBJ2-3; no firm D call. CDR3 length equals 14 residues. V lost 3 bases to trimming and J lost 2 bases, with 9 bases between them.

In its sample, this clonotype was seen many times. The chain has TRBV5-1 and TRBJ2-7; D ambiguous. CDR3 length equals 13 residues. The V gene's germline CDR1 is SGHRS and CDR2 YFSETQ. V was trimmed by 1 base and J by 2 bases, leaving 7 bases between them. The CDR3 is CASSLSKAYEQYF. The CDR3 DNA sequence: TGCGCCAGCAGCTTGTCCAAGGCCTACGAGCAGTACTTC.

This clonotype came up many times. This rearrangement joins TRBV20-1 to TRBJ1-1; TRBD1 matches 7 bases. The ends lost 5 bases at V and 0 bases at J; junction bases unmatched: 3. The CDR3 consists of 13 residues. Germline V gene data show CDR1 as DFQATT and CDR2 as SNEGSKA (reference sequence). DNA of the CDR3: TGCAGTGCTTATGACAGGGTGAACACTGAAGCTTTCTTT. This translates into CSAYDRVNTEAFF.

This clonotype was recorded many times. The chain has TRBV7-6 and TRBJ2-7; D is unresolved. The CDR3 consists of 13 residues. The germline V gene encodes CDR1 SGHVS and CDR2 FNYEAQ. V was clipped by 6 bases and J by 3 bases, with 12 bases between them. The CDR3 DNA follows: TGTGCCAGCAGTTCTGGACCCAGCTACGAGCAGTACGTC. It is translated as CASSSGPSYEQYV.

This clonotype was seen at least ten times. This chain connects TRBV6-1 to TRBJ1-5, with D tentatively TRBD1 (5 bases). This CDR3 contains 14 residues. The germline V and J ends were trimmed by 5 bases and 5 bases, with 13 bases remaining between them. From germline, CDR1 is MNHNS and CDR2 SASEGT. The CDR3 DNA reads as TGTGCCAGCAGTCCCCAGGGACGCCATCAGCCCCAGCATTTT. It translates to CASSPQGRHQPQHF.

This clonotype was observed many times. The chain is built from TRBV20-1 and TRBJ2-1; no reliable D call. The CDR3 has 15 amino acids. Trimming pared 1 base from V and 2 bases from J, leaving 12 bases between. Germline loops: CDR1 DFQATT, CDR2 SNEGSKA (reference sequence). The CDR3, as DNA: TGCAGTGCTAGAGCGGGTCCCCTCGCCTACAATGAGCAGTTCTTC. Residues: CSARAGPLAYNEQFF.

The V call is TRBV7-7, the J call TRBJ2-5; 7 bases map to TRBD1. The CDR3 spans 17 residues. V gave up 1 base and J gave up 2 bases; unmatched junction bases: 10. Germline V gene lookup returns CDR1 SSHAT and CDR2 FNYEAQ (reference sequence). Here the CDR3 reads CASSLGPGTELQETQYF. CDR3 DNA sequence: TGTGCCAGCAGCTTAGGGCCCGGGACAGAACTTCAAGAGACCCAGTACTTC.

This clonotype was seen ten or more times. V gene TRBV3-1 combines with J gene TRBJ2-5, with 9 bases lining up with TRBD2. Germline-derived CDR1 and CDR2 are LGHDT and YNNKEL (reference sequence). The CDR3 is made up of 15 amino acids. V dropped 4 bases and J dropped 1; count of bases not matched to a gene: 4. The CDR3 loop is CASSRAGLAQETQYF. The CDR3, as DNA: TGTGCCAGCAGCCGCGCGGGACTAGCCCAAGAGACCCAGTACTTC.

This clonotype was counted at least ten times. This chain uses TRBV29-1 with TRBJ2-2; perhaps TRBD2 as D (5 bases). This CDR3 is built from 11 residues. V was shortened by 3 bases and J by 7 bases, with 6 bases between the two germline ends. Per the germline V gene, CDR1 is SQVTM and CDR2 is ANQGSEA. The chain's CDR3 is CSVDAGGELFF. CDR3 nucleotides: TGCAGCGTTGATGCGGGCGGGGAGCTGTTTTTT.

This clonotype occurred many times. J is TRBJ1-1 and V is TRBV5-1, with no clear D. Germline values: CDR1 SGHRS, CDR2 YFSETQ. The CDR3 contains 16 residues. V was pared by 0 bases and J by 1 base, with 13 bases between. The DNA for the CDR3 is TGCGCCAGCAGCTTGGAGGGCTCGGATCGGAACACTGAAGCTTTCTTT. Translated, it gives CASSLEGSDRNTEAFF.

With regard to this clonotype: A much bigger clone sits one base away, suggesting this may be a read error. The genes are TRBV7-2 and TRBJ2-5; maybe TRBD2 (5 bases). Germline V gene sequence: CDR1 SGHTA, CDR2 FQGNSA. V lost 4 bases and J lost 5, with 11 bases in between. This CDR3 region has 13 residues. The CDR3 coding sequence is TGTGCCAGCAGCTCAGCGCTAGCCGAGACCCAGTACTTC. Residues: CASSSALAETQYF.

This clonotype has at least ten counts. The rearrangement joins TRBV15 to TRBJ1-6; D remains ambiguous. The CDR3 contains 15 residues. Trimming left V 0 bases short and J 7 bases short, with 10 bases between. CDR1 LNHNV and CDR2 YYDKDF come from the germline V gene (reference sequence). The CDR3 bases are TGTGCCACCAGCAGAGAGATGGGAGTGAATTCACCCCTCCACTTT. Protein product: CATSREMGVNSPLHF. The variable domain in full, with the rest retrieved from reference TRBV15 and TRBJ1-6, is DAMVIQNPRYQVTQFGKPVTLSCSQTLNHNVMYWYQQKSSQAPKLLFHYYDKDFNNEADTPDNFQSRRPNTSFCFLDIRSPGLGDTAMYLCATSREMGVNSPLHFGNGTRLTVT.

This clonotype was recorded at least ten times. The V gene is TRBV4-1, the J gene TRBJ2-1; no clear D. Germline V gives CDR1 MGHRA, CDR2 YSYEKL. Trimming took off 1 base at V and 9 bases at J, with 16 bases between the two ends. The CDR3 extends over 15 amino acids. The CDR3 DNA reads as TGCGCCAGCAGCCAAGGAGATATAGATGTGGTTGAGCAGTTCTTC. Translating it yields CASSQGDIDVVEQFF.

This clonotype has at least ten counts. The rearrangement joins TRBV24-1 to TRBJ2-5; weak D call: TRBD2 (6 bases). Trimming stripped 4 bases from V and 5 bases from J, with 25 bases between. The germline CDR1 and CDR2 sequences are KGHDR and SFDVKD. The CDR3 runs to 18 residues. CDR3 sequence (DNA): TGTGCCACCAGTGACTCCTCGGCGGCGGGATGGCCTCGGGAGACCCAGTACTTC. This encodes CATSDSSAAGWPRETQYF.

This clonotype showed up many times. V and J are TRBV20-1 and TRBJ2-5; D remains ambiguous. V was cut by 5 bases and J by 3 bases, with 10 bases left in between. There are 12 residues in the CDR3. CDR1 DFQATT and CDR2 SNEGSKA come from the germline V gene (reference sequence). DNA of the CDR3: TGCAGTGCTCGACCCCCCGAAGAGACCCAGTACTTC. This translates into CSARPPEETQYF.

The sample holds many counts of this clonotype. The V and J genes are TRBV28 and TRBJ2-4; no clear D. The germline V gene has CDR1 MDHEN and CDR2 SYDVKM. Trimming stripped 2 bases from V and 1 base from J, with 0 bases between. The CDR3 has 12 amino acids. In DNA, the CDR3 is TGTGCCAGCAGTTTAGCCAAAAACATTCAGTACTTC. As protein: CASSLAKNIQYF. Combining the CDR3 with reference TRBV28 and TRBJ2-4 gives the whole variable domain DVKVTQSSRYLVKRTGEKVFLECVQDMDHENMFWYRQDPGLGLRLIYFSYDVKMKEKGDIPEGYSVSREKKERFSLILESASTNQTSMYLCASSLAKNIQYFGAGTRLSVL.

In this sample, this clonotype turned up many times. V gene TRBV2 combines with J gene TRBJ2-1, with D possibly matching TRBD2 (5 bases). Germline loops: CDR1 SNHLY, CDR2 FYNNEI. V lost 4 bases and J lost 8, with 9 bases in between. This CDR3 is built from 12 residues. The CDR3 spells CASSAAAHEQFF. The CDR3 coding sequence is TGTGCCAGCAGTGCAGCGGCACATGAGCAGTTCTTC. Based on the CDR3 plus reference TRBV2 and TRBJ2-1, the full variable domain is EPEVTQTPSHQVTQMGQEVILRCVPISNHLYFYWYRQILGQKVEFLVSFYNNEISEKSEIFDDQFSVERPDGSNFTLKIRSTKLEDSAMYFCASSAAAHEQFFGPGTRLTVL.

This clonotype showed up many times. The chain recombines TRBV7-8 with TRBJ2-1; D remains ambiguous. Trimming pared 5 bases from V and 4 bases from J, leaving 18 bases between. Germline CDR1 SGHVS, CDR2 FQNEAQ. CDR3 length: 16 residues. The CDR3 nucleotides are TGTGCCAGCAGCCCACATTTAGATATTAATTACAATGAGCAGTTCTTC. Amino acids: CASSPHLDINYNEQFF.

As regards this clonotype: The germline gene is not matched at one end of the junction; a read error may be the cause. V and J are TRBV6-1 and TRBJ2-6, with D possibly TRBD1 on 5 matching bases. The CDR3 contains 17 residues. CDR1 MNHNS and CDR2 SASEGT come from the germline V gene. The CDR3 bases are TGTGCCCGCAGTGACCCCTGGGGCACCTCTGGGGCCAACGTCCTGACTTTC. Its translation is CARSDPWGTSGANVLTF.

This clonotype occurred many times. The rearrangement uses TRBV5-1 and TRBJ2-3, with 8 positions matching TRBD2. V lost 4 bases, J lost 0 bases, and 7 bases stayed unmatched. Per germline, CDR1 SGHRS and CDR2 YFSETQ. There are 16 residues in the CDR3. The CDR3 region has the DNA TGCGCCAGCAGCGGGCAAGCGGGGGTGAGCACAGATACGCAGTATTTT. It is translated as CASSGQAGVSTDTQYF.